Below are 4 T cell receptor beta chains sequenced from a single sample in a study of spatial heterogeneity in lung cancer. TCRdb passed the 5' RACE reads through MiXCR, listing each CDR3 protein once. The sample yields some 44,000 distinct CDR3 sequences, around 13% seen once. The sample's time point: sample taken at primary tumor resection. The sequences come from PBMCs, collected at surgery. These TCRs come from a male donor with early-stage non-small cell lung cancer.

This clonotype was observed at least ten times. This chain connects TRBV6-2 or TRBV6-3 to TRBJ2-7, with a tentative D call TRBD2 (6 bases). The V gene's germline CDR1 is MNHEY and CDR2 SVGEGT. Trimming left V 0 bases short and J 6 bases short, with 15 bases between. The CDR3 is made up of 15 amino acids. CDR3 bases: TGTGCCAGCAGTTACTCAGCGACTAGTAATTTCGAGCAGTACTTC. This sequence encodes CASSYSATSNFEQYF.

V usage is TRBV27 and J usage is TRBJ2-7; 9 bases fit TRBD1. The CDR3 covers 17 residues. In germline, CDR1 is MNHEY, CDR2 SMNVEV (reference sequence). V trimming: 3 bases; J trimming: 2 bases; junction bases outside the gene matches: 11. CDR3 loop: CASSLSYPGQGPYEQYF. Here the CDR3 DNA reads TGTGCCAGCAGTTTGTCCTATCCGGGACAGGGACCCTACGAGCAGTACTTC.

The chain employs TRBV7-8 and TRBJ2-7; the match to TRBD1 covers 7 bases. V lost 1 base to trimming and J lost 6 bases; unmatched junction nucleotides: 9. Germline lookup yields CDR1 SGHVS and CDR2 FQNEAQ. There are 15 residues in the CDR3. The CDR3 bases are TGTGCCAGCAGCTTAGAGACAGGGACCCTACTCGAGCAGTACTTC. Protein: CASSLETGTLLEQYF.

The V and J genes are TRBV23-1 and TRBJ2-7, with 16 bases that match TRBD2. TRBV23-1 is marked as an open reading frame, function uncertain. V lost 1 base, J lost 6 bases, and 3 bases stayed unmatched. This CDR3 comprises 16 residues. The CDR3 DNA follows: TGCGCCAGCAGTCAATGGGGGACTAGCGGGAGGGGCGAGCAGTACTTC. Translation: CASSQWGTSGRGEQYF.